The 31 T cell receptor beta chains presented below share a single source sample, sequenced in a study of T and B cells in COVID-19 patients. TRB was amplified from about 260-540 ng of blood genomic DNA. Multiplex PCR with BIOMED2 TRB-A/B primer pools amplified TRB rearrangements. TCRdb itself ran the multiplex PCR reads through MiXCR, one entry per CDR3 protein. Among over 10,000 distinct CDR3 sequences listed, about 31% were seen once. Sequencing was performed on blood. The source of these receptors is a human donor who had recovered from COVID-19.

This chain connects TRBV19 to TRBJ1-5; D unclear. There are 15 residues in the CDR3. The germline V gene encodes CDR1 LNHDA and CDR2 SQIVND (reference sequence). Trimming took 3 bases from V and 2 from J, leaving 11 bases between them. This CDR3 reads CASSIRFNRNQPQHF. The CDR3 bases are TGTGCCAGTAGTATTAGGTTTAATCGCAATCAGCCCCAGCATTTT.

For this clonotype: This may stem from a read error, because a much larger clone lies one nucleotide away. The chain links TRBV19 to TRBJ2-7; D is undetermined. Germline V gives CDR1 LNHDA, CDR2 SQIVND (reference sequence). The V and J ends lost 3 bases and 6 bases respectively, with 12 bases between them. The CDR3 extends over 13 amino acids. CDR3 DNA: TGTGCCAGTAGTATGAAGACCTCTGGCGAGCAGTACGTC. It translates to CASSMKTSGEQYV.

By proportion, this clonotype is medium-sized. V and J are TRBV13 and TRBJ2-2; 11 nucleotides align to TRBD2. CDR3 length: 20 amino acids. The germline CDR1 and CDR2 sequences are PRHDT and FYEKMQ (reference sequence). The V gene end was trimmed by 4 bases and the J gene end by 4 bases; junction bases not matched to a gene: 17. CDR3 amino acids: CASSSLSGTSGLQGTGELFF. In DNA, the CDR3 is TGTGCCAGCAGCTCCTTATCAGGGACTAGCGGACTTCAGGGCACCGGGGAGCTGTTTTTT.

This clonotype is classed as medium-sized. The chain joins TRBV19 to TRBJ2-7, with D possibly TRBD1 on 6 matching bases. V dropped 5 bases and J dropped 6 bases, with 14 bases sitting between them. The CDR3 covers 13 residues. In germline, CDR1 is LNHDA, CDR2 SQIVND (reference sequence). The CDR3 DNA reads TGTGCCAGTAGTCATGGGAGAGGGGGCGAGCAGTACGTC. Residues: CASSHGRGGEQYV.

The V call is TRBV20-1, the J call TRBJ2-7; maybe TRBD2 (6 bases). The length of the CDR3 is 14 residues. V was shortened by 3 bases and J by 1 base, with 13 bases between the two germline ends. CDR1 DFQATT and CDR2 SNEGSKA come from the germline V gene (reference sequence). The CDR3 sequence: CSARLASASYEQYF. As DNA, the CDR3 is TGCAGTGCTAGGTTAGCTAGCGCGTCCTACGAGCAGTACTTC.

This clonotype was counted a few times. The V and J genes are TRBV5-6 and TRBJ2-7; 9 nucleotides match TRBD1. Germline CDR1 is SGHDT and CDR2 is YYEEEE. This CDR3 contains 14 residues. V trimming: 3 bases; J trimming: 3 bases; junction bases outside the gene matches: 4. The CDR3 reads CASSWGTGLYEQYF. In DNA, the CDR3 is TGTGCCAGCAGCTGGGGGACAGGGCTCTACGAGCAGTACTTC.

This clonotype was found a few times. The rearrangement links TRBV6-2 or TRBV6-3 to TRBJ1-1, with TRBD1 matching 7 bases. In germline, CDR1 is MNHEY, CDR2 SVGEGT. The CDR3 runs to 17 residues. J was trimmed by 0 bases and V by 2 bases; bases with no gene match: 9. CDR3: CASSYAAKQGLNTEAFF. The CDR3 bases are TGTGCCAGCAGTTACGCTGCCAAACAGGGGCTGAACACTGAAGCTTTCTTT.

The sample holds one count of this clonotype. The chain combines TRBV14 with TRBJ1-2, with 8 bases aligning to TRBD1. Germline CDR1 is SGHDN and CDR2 is FVKESK. The CDR3 runs 14 residues. V lost 1 base and J lost 8; bases outside the gene matches: 6. In DNA, the CDR3 is TGTGCCAGCAGCCAAGCCCAGGGGGCAGGCGGCTACACCTTC. The encoded protein is CASSQAQGAGGYTF.

The CDR3 loop reads CATSDADTPSTDTQYF. CDR3 bases: TGTGCCACCAGTGATGCGGACACCCCTAGCACAGATACGCAGTATTTT. The rearrangement links TRBV24-1 to TRBJ2-3; weak D call: TRBD1 (5 bases). Looked up from germline, CDR1 is KGHDR and CDR2 is SFDVKD. V was pared by 3 bases and J by 0 bases, with 12 bases between. The CDR3 has 16 residues.

The chain links TRBV7-6 to TRBJ2-7; perhaps TRBD2 as D (6 bases). CDR1 and CDR2 (germline): SGHVS, FNYEAQ. V gave up 1 base and J gave up 1 base, with 8 bases separating them. The CDR3 length is 14 residues. The CDR3: CASSLEEGSYEQYF. The CDR3 nucleotides read TGTGCCAGCAGCTTAGAGGAGGGATCCTACGAGCAGTACTTC.

This clonotype was observed at least ten times. The V gene is TRBV6-5, the J gene TRBJ2-1; 10 bases align to TRBD1. CDR1 is MNHEY, CDR2 SVGAGI, per germline. The CDR3 length is 15 residues. Trimming cost V 2 bases and J 6 bases; bases outside gene matches: 4. This CDR3 reads CASSYEGQGVNEQFF. The CDR3 nucleotides are TGTGCCAGCAGTTACGAAGGACAGGGGGTCAATGAGCAGTTCTTC.

This clonotype qualifies as medium-sized. V gene TRBV19 combines with J gene TRBJ2-1, with TRBD2 matching over 9 bases. This CDR3 contains 14 residues. Germline V gene sequence: CDR1 LNHDA, CDR2 SQIVND (reference sequence). The J segment lost 2 bases and the V segment lost 7 bases, leaving 3 bases of the junction unmatched. The CDR3 protein is CASNGGRAYNEQFF. The CDR3 region has the DNA TGTGCCAGTAATGGCGGGAGGGCCTACAATGAGCAGTTCTTC. Supplemented by reference TRBV19 and TRBJ2-1, the full variable domain reads DGGITQSPKYLFRKEGQNVTLSCEQNLNHDAMYWYRQDPGQGLRLIYYSQIVNDFQKGDIAEGYSVSREKKESFPLTVTSAQKNPTAFYLCASNGGRAYNEQFFGPGTRLTVL.

This clonotype ranks as medium-sized. The chain uses TRBV12-3 or TRBV12-4 and TRBJ2-3; D is perhaps TRBD1 or TRBD2 (8 bases each). Trimming pared 4 bases from V and 5 bases from J, leaving 31 bases between. This CDR3 region has 20 residues. The CDR3 spells CASSSRGQGRSGGRGDTQYF. The CDR3 coding sequence is TGTGCCAGCAGTTCCAGGGGGCAAGGTCGTTCGGGAGGGCGAGGAGATACGCAGTATTTT.

This clonotype showed up just a few times. The chain joins TRBV6-5 to TRBJ1-3; perhaps TRBD1 as D (6 bases). The length of the CDR3 is 18 residues. The germline CDR1 and CDR2 sequences are MNHEY and SVGAGI. Trimming shortened V by 0 bases and J by 0 bases, and 15 bases separated the two germline ends. CDR3 sequence: CASSYSSITGYSGNTIYF. The DNA of the CDR3 is TGTGCCAGCAGTTACTCTTCGATTACAGGGTACTCTGGAAACACCATATATTTT.

The rearrangement links TRBV27 to TRBJ2-1; TRBD2 agrees at 7 bases. The CDR3 contains 16 residues. The V segment lost 5 bases and the J segment 7 bases; nucleotides outside the gene matches: 14. CDR1 MNHEY and CDR2 SMNVEV come from the germline V gene (reference sequence). This CDR3 is CASSPREATRGNEQFF. CDR3 nucleotides: TGTGCCAGCAGTCCCCGGGAGGCGACTAGAGGTAATGAGCAGTTCTTC.

The chain couples TRBV30 to TRBJ1-5; D is uncertain. The germline V gene encodes CDR1 GTSNPN and CDR2 SVGIG (reference sequence). The CDR3 extends over 14 amino acids. Trimming shortened V by 2 bases and J by 0 bases, and 8 bases separated the two germline ends. The CDR3 nucleotides are TGTGCCTGGAGTTCGGACGGTAGCAATCAGCCCCAGCATTTT. It encodes CAWSSDGSNQPQHF.

This clonotype is medium-sized within its sample. The J gene is TRBJ2-3, the V gene TRBV19, with no clear D. Germline V gives CDR1 LNHDA, CDR2 SQIVND (reference sequence). Trimming shortened V by 2 bases and J by 3 bases, and 6 bases separated the two germline ends. CDR3 length equals 13 residues. CDR3 DNA: TGTGCCAGTAGTATACTTGGGACAGATACGCAGTATTTT. Its translation is CASSILGTDTQYF.

This clonotype rates as medium-sized. J is TRBJ2-1 and V is TRBV27; D possibly corresponds to TRBD2 (6 bases). CDR3 size: 14 residues. The V end was cut by 0 bases, the J end by 4 bases, with 7 bases between. CDR1 and CDR2 (germline): MNHEY, SMNVEV (reference sequence). Written as DNA, the CDR3 is TGTGCCAGCAGTTTATCGGAGGGGTACAATGAGCAGTTCTTC. Protein sequence: CASSLSEGYNEQFF.

There are many counts of this clonotype. The J gene is TRBJ2-7, the V gene TRBV6-2 or TRBV6-3; perhaps TRBD1 as D (6 bases). V was trimmed by 5 bases and J by 4 bases, leaving 12 bases between them. CDR3 length equals 13 residues. The germline V gene encodes CDR1 MNHEY and CDR2 SVGEGT. CDR3 sequence reads: CASSPGQLYEQYV. CDR3 nucleotides: TGTGCCAGCAGTCCGGGACAACTATACGAGCAGTACGTC.

Within the sample, this clonotype is medium-sized. This rearrangement joins TRBV19 to TRBJ2-1, with D uncertain. Trimming took off 3 bases at V and 7 bases at J, with 4 bases between the two ends. The CDR3 loop spans 11 amino acids. The germline V gene has CDR1 LNHDA and CDR2 SQIVND (reference sequence). The DNA of the CDR3 is TGTGCCAGTAGTATTGGGAATGAGCAGTTCTTC. Its translation is CASSIGNEQFF. Complete variable domain (other parts from reference TRBV19 and TRBJ2-1): DGGITQSPKYLFRKEGQNVTLSCEQNLNHDAMYWYRQDPGQGLRLIYYSQIVNDFQKGDIAEGYSVSREKKESFPLTVTSAQKNPTAFYLCASSIGNEQFFGPGTRLTVL.

In this sample, this clonotype turned up a few times. CDR3 nucleotides: TGTGCCAGCAGCCAAGATTCTCCGACTAGCGGGAGCACAGGGGGAACGCAGTATTTT. Translated: CASSQDSPTSGSTGGTQYF. This sequence joins TRBV4-2 and TRBJ2-3; 12 bases line up with TRBD2. J gave up 9 bases and V 0 bases, and 16 bases lay outside the gene matches. The CDR3 has 19 residues. Germline V gene lookup returns CDR1 LGHNA and CDR2 YNFKEQ.

This clonotype is classed as hyperexpanded. This rearrangement joins TRBV11-1 to TRBJ2-1; the D gene is possibly TRBD1 (6 bases). The ends were cut back, 7 bases at V and 4 bases at J, with 20 bases in the middle. The CDR3 covers 16 residues. Germline V gives CDR1 SGHAT, CDR2 FQDESV (reference sequence). The CDR3 nucleotides are TGTGCCAGCATCAGGCAGGGGATTTTCGGGTACAATGAGCAGTTCTTC. Amino acids: CASIRQGIFGYNEQFF. The full variable domain, rest sourced from reference TRBV11-1 and TRBJ2-1, is EAEVAQSPRYKITEKSQAVAFWCDPISGHATLYWYRQILGQGPELLVQFQDESVVDDSQLPKDRFSAERLKGVDSTLKIQPAELGDSAMYLCASIRQGIFGYNEQFFGPGTRLTVL.

This clonotype is medium-sized by share. The chain combines TRBV5-6 with TRBJ2-3, with 7 nucleotides matching TRBD1. Germline-derived CDR1 and CDR2 are SGHDT and YYEEEE. The CDR3 sequence is 15 residues long. Trimming removed 0 bases from V and 2 bases from J; junction bases left unmatched: 3. The CDR3 DNA is TGTGCCAGCAGCTTGGACAGGGGAGTCACAGATACGCAGTATTTT. Its translation is CASSLDRGVTDTQYF. The full variable domain, its missing parts supplied by reference TRBV5-6 and TRBJ2-3, is DAGVTQSPTHLIKTRGQQVTLRCSPKSGHDTVSWYQQALGQGPQFIFQYYEEEERQRGNFPDRFSGHQFPNYSSELNVNALLLGDSALYLCASSLDRGVTDTQYFGPGTRLTVL.

This clonotype ranks as medium-sized. This sequence joins TRBV6-5 and TRBJ2-7; maybe TRBD1 (5 bases). Trimming removed 4 bases from V and 3 bases from J, with 7 bases in between. CDR3 size: 12 residues. Germline V lookup: CDR1 MNHEY, CDR2 SVGAGI. CDR3: CASSSDSYEQYV. In DNA form, the CDR3 reads TGTGCCAGCAGTTCCGACAGCTACGAGCAGTACGTC.

The chain couples TRBV7-2 to TRBJ2-1; D remains unclear. Germline-derived CDR1 and CDR2 are SGHTA and FQGNSA. Trimming took 4 bases from V and 5 from J, leaving 9 bases between them. The CDR3 sequence is 13 residues long. This chain's CDR3 is CASSSFRDNEQFF. CDR3 nucleotides: TGTGCCAGCAGCTCCTTTCGAGACAATGAGCAGTTCTTC.

This clonotype has a handful of counts. The J gene is TRBJ1-4, the V gene TRBV13, with D maybe TRBD1 (5 bases). Germline CDR1 and CDR2: PRHDT and FYEKMQ (reference sequence). The CDR3 sequence is 12 residues long. V was trimmed by 4 bases and J by 8 bases, leaving 8 bases between them. The CDR3 DNA reads as TGTGCCAGCAGCTCCAGGGACGAAAAACTGTTTTTT. Its protein is CASSSRDEKLFF.

As to this clonotype: An end of the junction does not agree with germline; a read error may underlie this. The chain links TRBV28 to TRBJ2-1; D is ambiguous. The CDR3 has 12 amino acids. Germline CDR1 and CDR2: MDHEN and SYDVKM. The CDR3 region is CASSLVYTEQFF. As DNA, the CDR3 is TGTGCCAGCAGTTTGGTGTACACTGAGCAGTTCTTC.

The CDR3 sequence is CASSRGLSSYNEQFF. In nucleotides, the CDR3 is TGTGCCAGCAGCCGGGGCCTGAGCTCCTACAATGAGCAGTTCTTC. V usage is TRBV14 and J usage is TRBJ2-1; weak D call: TRBD1 (5 bases). Per the germline V gene, CDR1 is SGHDN and CDR2 is FVKESK. V was trimmed by 4 bases and J by 0 bases, leaving 10 bases between them. The CDR3 sequence is 15 residues long.

In its sample, this clonotype was seen a few times. This chain uses TRBV19 with TRBJ2-4; possibly TRBD1 for D (7 bases). Trimming removed 7 bases from V and 2 bases from J, with 21 bases in between. The CDR3 runs 17 residues. CDR1 and CDR2 (germline): LNHDA, SQIVND (reference sequence). This chain's CDR3 is CASTRTVTGTPKNIQYF. In nucleotides, the CDR3 is TGTGCCAGTACTCGCACCGTGACAGGGACTCCCAAAAACATTCAGTACTTC.

This chain connects TRBV30 to TRBJ1-5; D gene uncertain. Looked up from germline, CDR1 is GTSNPN and CDR2 is SVGIG (reference sequence). This CDR3 has 13 amino acids. The V and J ends lost 0 bases and 5 bases respectively, with 8 bases between them. The CDR3 DNA sequence: TGTGCCTGGAGTGTCGGGGTCCATCAGCCCCAGCATTTT. Protein: CAWSVGVHQPQHF.

This clonotype was found many times. This chain links TRBV12-3 or TRBV12-4 with TRBJ2-2; D perhaps matches TRBD2 (6 bases). The CDR3 contains 17 residues. V lost 3 bases, J lost 2 bases, and 16 bases lay in between. The chain's CDR3 is CASSFGSAGLNTGELFF. DNA for the CDR3: TGTGCCAGCAGTTTCGGTTCTGCGGGGTTAAACACCGGGGAGCTGTTTTTT.